This T cell receptor (beta chain) was captured in a study of blood T cell repertoires in COVID-19 (dated by TCRdb to 2020 to 2021). With regard to the full study: The collaborator samples originated in the United States, Italy and Spain and spanned the acute and convalescent phases of COVID-19. The material from the prospective study consisted of cDNA or gDNA derived from T cells, B-cell-depleted T cells, or PBMCs. Subjects who had been exposed to COVID-19, were actively infected with it, or had recovered from it provided the deeply sampled blood TCRbeta repertoires that made up the dataset. The repertoires were released in a freely available public database meant as a resource for research on the immune response to SARS-CoV-2. The samples were drawn from two sources: the first 160 participants of the ongoing ImmuneRACE study, and some 1,300 subjects contributed by 6 global collaborators. Sample metadata almost always included a de-identified subject ID, COVID-19 status, age in years and sex. Where HLA class I and class II types were available, the types were taken from metadata supplied by the sample provider, not from assay-based typing.

The investigation overall reported the following: How much clinical and demographic metadata was included differed by source and by participant, and the metadata was provided uncurated.

One collaborating source in Seattle enrolled patients during active infection and followed them longitudinally through the course of disease. Each collaborating institution followed its own protocols to collect whole blood in K2EDTA tubes. For TCRbeta analysis, collaborators shipped samples as frozen whole blood, isolated PBMCs, or DNA extracted from either of those sample types. From the cysteine through the phenylalanine, the CDR3 covers 17 amino acids. Only the CDR3 DNA is retained, 51 bases long and in frame from the first base. Sequences MDHEN (CDR1) and SYDVKM (CDR2) are obtained from the germline V gene. The germline V end is reduced by 3 bases and the J end by 3 bases; junction bases left unmatched: 10. A remark on this clone: What this receptor recognizes is not known. No much larger clone exists at a distance of one base, and base qualities are not known.

The immunoSEQ Assay, a bias-controlled multiplex PCR, was used to amplify TCRbeta CDR3 regions from genomic DNA. In the source study's methods: Within the assay, amplification of reference gene primers was used to estimate how many nucleated cells each sample contained. To quantify the absolute abundance of each unique TCRbeta CDR3 rearrangement, sequence reads were collapsed and filtered. For each sample, productive Simpson clonality was calculated as the square root of Simpson's diversity index across productive rearrangements. Here the immuneACCESS table is served through TCRdb, limited to in-frame sequences with V and J called. Missing clones are a known gap in these copies; in checked studies unresolved V genes cover under half, and the rest lacks a known reason. That table furnishes V, J and clone size, whereas the DNA furnished D and trimming. For this sample the table gives some 220,000 clones, of which approximately 78% were detected only once. The top ten hold approximately 5.2% of the sample.

The sequence links TRBV28 to TRBJ2-1; the junction holds 8 bases that match TRBD2. Sequencing was performed on peripheral blood. The receptor comes from a woman in her 70s with COVID-19, enrolled during active disease. The DNA reads as follows: TGTGCCAGCAGTTTTTCCTTACTAGCGGCAGACTACAATGAGCAGTTCTTC. Translated, this gives CASSFSLLAADYNEQFF.